These 10 T cell receptor beta chains came from one sample sequenced in a study of cytomegalovirus exposure and HLA in healthy donors. The PCR had 60 Vbeta and 13 Jbeta primers. Clones were read by immunoSEQ multiplex PCR, and TCRdb kept only the in-frame ones, dropping some. The table has under 200,000 clones, roughly 79% seen once; the top ten hold roughly an eighth. The sequenced material came from PBMCs. Receptor source: a woman between 50 and 59 years old in good health and CMV-seronegative.

V usage is TRBV28 and J usage is TRBJ1-2; weak D call: TRBD1 (5 bases). The CDR3 has 12 amino acids. Trimming cost V 5 bases and J 6 bases, with 10 bases left between them. Germline assignment: CDR1 MDHEN and CDR2 SYDVKM. The CDR3 sequence: CASSRGGDGYTF. In DNA form, the CDR3 reads TGTGCCAGCAGTCGTGGAGGGGATGGCTACACCTTC.

V and J are TRBV4-2 and TRBJ2-2; 9 positions agree with TRBD1. The germline CDR1 and CDR2 sequences are LGHNA and YNFKEQ. Trimming removed 8 bases from V and 5 bases from J; junction bases left unmatched: 9. This CDR3 is built from 15 residues. The CDR3 sequence: CASGPRDRVTGELFF. CDR3 nucleotides: TGTGCCAGCGGACCGAGGGACAGGGTTACCGGGGAGCTGTTTTTT.

The chain recombines TRBV13 with TRBJ2-6; the D is unclear. V gave up 1 base and J gave up 0 bases, with 7 bases separating them. The germline V gene encodes CDR1 PRHDT and CDR2 FYEKMQ (reference sequence). The CDR3 is 16 amino acids. The CDR3 region has the DNA TGTGCCAGCAGCTTAGTGTCTACCTCTGGGGCCAACGTCCTGACTTTC. Translation: CASSLVSTSGANVLTF.

The chain uses TRBV27 and TRBJ2-7, with a possible D match to TRBD2 (5 bases). Germline CDR1 reads MNHEY; CDR2 reads SMNVEV (reference sequence). The ends were cut back, 3 bases at V and 2 bases at J, with 8 bases in the middle. CDR3 length: 13 residues. CDR3: CASSFGVAYEQYF. The CDR3 nucleotides read TGTGCCAGCAGTTTCGGGGTAGCCTACGAGCAGTACTTC.

The chain carries TRBV5-8 and TRBJ1-5, with 7 bases aligning to TRBD1. J lost 1 base, V lost 2 bases, and 3 bases had no gene match. The CDR3 loop spans 15 amino acids. The V gene's germline CDR1 is SGHTS and CDR2 YDEGEE. This chain's CDR3 is CASSLTGESNQPQHF. CDR3 DNA sequence: TGTGCCAGCAGCTTAACAGGGGAAAGCAATCAGCCCCAGCATTTT. The full variable domain, its missing parts supplied by reference TRBV5-8 and TRBJ1-5, is EAGVTQSPTHLIKTRGQQATLRCSPISGHTSVYWYQQALGLGLQFLLWYDEGEERNRGNFPPRFSGRQFPNYSSELNVNALELEDSALYLCASSLTGESNQPQHFGDGTRLSIL.

This chain uses TRBV29-1 with TRBJ1-2, with TRBD1 matching 11 bases. The V gene's germline CDR1 is SQVTM and CDR2 ANQGSEA. The trim removed 8 bases at V and 8 bases at J, leaving 10 bases unmatched. The CDR3 sequence is 13 residues long. CDR3 sequence: CSLLGQGAGGYTF. CDR3 nucleotide sequence: TGCAGCCTCCTTGGACAGGGGGCTGGAGGCTACACCTTC. Variable domain in full (rest from reference TRBV29-1 and TRBJ1-2): SAVISQKPSRDICQRGTSLTIQCQVDSQVTMMFWYRQQPGQSLTLIATANQGSEATYESGFVIDKFPISRPNLTFSTLTVSNMSPEDSSIYLCSLLGQGAGGYTFGSGTRLTVV.

V usage is TRBV4-1 and J usage is TRBJ1-3; 7 bases are a match to TRBD1. The CDR3 sequence is 16 residues long. Germline assignment: CDR1 MGHRA and CDR2 YSYEKL. The V and J ends lost 4 bases and 2 bases, in that order; junction bases with no gene match: 8. Here the CDR3 DNA reads TGCGCCAGCAGCCCTCGACAGGGATCTACTGGAAACACCATATATTTT. Its translation is CASSPRQGSTGNTIYF.

The rearrangement joins TRBV14 to TRBJ2-2, with 9 bases that match TRBD1. This CDR3 comprises 15 residues. Germline V CDR1 and CDR2: SGHDN, FVKESK. V was pared by 1 base and J by 6 bases, with 3 bases of the junction left unmatched. CDR3 in amino acids: CASSQGWTGAGELFF. The CDR3 DNA is TGTGCCAGCAGCCAAGGATGGACAGGGGCCGGGGAGCTGTTTTTT. Full variable domain (remainder filled in from reference TRBV14 and TRBJ2-2): EAGVTQFPSHSVIEKGQTVTLRCDPISGHDNLYWYRRVMGKEIKFLLHFVKESKQDESGMPNNRFLAERTGGTYSTLKVQPAELEDSGVYFCASSQGWTGAGELFFGEGSRLTVL.

The genes are TRBV7-9 and TRBJ2-7; D gene ambiguous. Trimming removed 6 bases at V and 2 bases at J, with 14 bases between. CDR3 size: 14 residues. Per the germline V gene, CDR1 is SEHNR and CDR2 is FQNEAQ (reference sequence). Here the CDR3 DNA reads TGTGCCAGCAGTTTCCACGGGTTAACCTACGAGCAGTACTTC. It translates to CASSFHGLTYEQYF.

This CDR3 reads CASSEEPGANVLTF. The CDR3 region has the DNA TGTGCCAGCAGTGAAGAGCCTGGGGCCAACGTCCTGACTTTC. This chain links TRBV6-1 with TRBJ2-6; D uncertain. V lost 1 base to trimming and J lost 2 bases, with 3 bases between them. The germline gives CDR1 MNHNS, CDR2 SASEGT. The CDR3 loop spans 14 amino acids.